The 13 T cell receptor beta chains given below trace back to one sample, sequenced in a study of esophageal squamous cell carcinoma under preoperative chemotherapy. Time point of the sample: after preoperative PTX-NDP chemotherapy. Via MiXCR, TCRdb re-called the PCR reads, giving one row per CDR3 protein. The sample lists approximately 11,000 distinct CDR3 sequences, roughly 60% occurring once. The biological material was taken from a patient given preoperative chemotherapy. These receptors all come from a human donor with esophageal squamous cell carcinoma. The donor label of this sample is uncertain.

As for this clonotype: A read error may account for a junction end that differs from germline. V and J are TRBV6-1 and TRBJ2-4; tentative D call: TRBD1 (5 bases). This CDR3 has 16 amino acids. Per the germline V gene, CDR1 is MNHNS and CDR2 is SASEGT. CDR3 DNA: TGTGCCAGCCGTGAATTGGGGCTGAGAGCCAAAAATATTCAGTACTTC. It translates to CASRELGLRAKNIQYF.

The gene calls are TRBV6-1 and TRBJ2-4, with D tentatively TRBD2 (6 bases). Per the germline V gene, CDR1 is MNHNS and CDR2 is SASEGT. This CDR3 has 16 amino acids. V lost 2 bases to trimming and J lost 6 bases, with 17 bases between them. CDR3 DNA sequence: TGTGCCAGCAGTGAATCGGGGGTGTGCGACACAAACATTCAGTACTTC. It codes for CASSESGVCDTNIQYF.

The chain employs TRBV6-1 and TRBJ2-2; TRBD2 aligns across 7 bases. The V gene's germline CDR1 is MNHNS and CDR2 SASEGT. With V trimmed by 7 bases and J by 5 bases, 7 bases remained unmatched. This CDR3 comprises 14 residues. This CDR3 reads CASKESGGTGELFF. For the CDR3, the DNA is TGTGCCAGCAAAGAATCGGGAGGAACCGGGGAGCTGTTTTTT.

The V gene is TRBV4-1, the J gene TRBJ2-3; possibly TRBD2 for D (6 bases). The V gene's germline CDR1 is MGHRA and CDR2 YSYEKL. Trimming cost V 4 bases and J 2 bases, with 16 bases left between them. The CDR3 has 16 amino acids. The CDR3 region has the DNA TGCGCCAGCAGCCCGAATTGGGGACTGAACACAGATACGCAGTATTTT. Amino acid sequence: CASSPNWGLNTDTQYF.

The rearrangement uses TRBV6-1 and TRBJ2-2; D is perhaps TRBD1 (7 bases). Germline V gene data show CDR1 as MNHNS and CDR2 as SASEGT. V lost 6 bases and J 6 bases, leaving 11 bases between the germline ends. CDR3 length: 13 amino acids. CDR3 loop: CASRDREAGELFF. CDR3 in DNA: TGTGCCAGCAGAGACAGGGAGGCCGGGGAGCTGTTTTTT.

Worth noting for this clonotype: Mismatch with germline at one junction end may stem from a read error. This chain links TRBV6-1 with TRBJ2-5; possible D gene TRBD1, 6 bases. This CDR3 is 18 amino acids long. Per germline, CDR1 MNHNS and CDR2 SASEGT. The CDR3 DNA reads TGTGCCAGCAGTGAGAGGGCAGGGGCGATTTCTGACACAAACACGCAGTTTTTT. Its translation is CASSERAGAISDTNTQFF.

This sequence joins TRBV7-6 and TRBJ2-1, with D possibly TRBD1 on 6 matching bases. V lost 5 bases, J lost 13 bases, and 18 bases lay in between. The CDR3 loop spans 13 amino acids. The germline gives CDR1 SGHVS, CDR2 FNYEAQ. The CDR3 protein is CASSRTNGDIQFF. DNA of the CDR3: TGTGCCAGCAGCCGGACCAACGGGGACATTCAGTTCTTC.

The CDR3: CASSLAASGHYNEQFF. CDR3 nucleotide sequence: TGTGCCAGCAGCTTAGCCGCTAGCGGCCACTACAATGAGCAGTTCTTC. The chain combines TRBV7-6 with TRBJ2-1; 7 positions agree with TRBD2. The germline V gene has CDR1 SGHVS and CDR2 FNYEAQ. The junction had 5 bases not matched to a gene; V was cut back by 0 bases and J by 3 bases. There are 16 residues in the CDR3.

The CDR3 protein is CASRKAGTGKGNEQYF. For the CDR3, the DNA is TGTGCCAGCAGGAAAGCCGGGACGGGTAAGGGTAACGAGCAGTACTTC. The rearrangement uses TRBV6-1 and TRBJ2-7; D assignment may be TRBD1 or TRBD2 (5 bases each). The CDR3 runs to 16 residues. V was pared by 6 bases and J by 5 bases, with 23 bases between. CDR1 and CDR2 from the germline V gene are MNHNS and SASEGT.

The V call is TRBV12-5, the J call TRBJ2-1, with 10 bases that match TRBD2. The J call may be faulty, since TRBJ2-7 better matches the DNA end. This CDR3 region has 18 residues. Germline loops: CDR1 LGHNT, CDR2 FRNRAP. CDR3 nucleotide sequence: TGTGCTAGTGGTTTGGTACTCCCGGGACTAGCGCCCTACAATGAGCAGTACTTC. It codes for CASGLVLPGLAPYNEQYF.

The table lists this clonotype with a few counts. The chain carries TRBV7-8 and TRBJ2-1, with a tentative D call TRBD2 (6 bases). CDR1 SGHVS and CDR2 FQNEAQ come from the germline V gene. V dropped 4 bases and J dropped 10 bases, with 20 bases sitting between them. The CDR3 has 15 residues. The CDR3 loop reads CASSSSAGPSYEQFF. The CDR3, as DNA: TGTGCCAGCAGCTCGTCCGCGGGACCTTCCTACGAGCAGTTCTTC.

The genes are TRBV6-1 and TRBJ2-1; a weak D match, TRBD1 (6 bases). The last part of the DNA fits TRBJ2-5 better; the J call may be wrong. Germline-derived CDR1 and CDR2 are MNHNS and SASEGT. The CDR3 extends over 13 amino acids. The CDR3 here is CASSGTAQETQYF. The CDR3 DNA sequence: TGTGCCAGCAGTGGGACAGCTCAAGAGACCCAGTACTTC.

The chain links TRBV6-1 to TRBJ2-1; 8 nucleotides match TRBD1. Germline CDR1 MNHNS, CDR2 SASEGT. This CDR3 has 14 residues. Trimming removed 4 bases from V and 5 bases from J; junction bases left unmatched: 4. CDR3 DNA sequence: TGTGCCAGCAGTGTTCAGACAGGGGACAATGAGCAGTTCTTC. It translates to CASSVQTGDNEQFF.